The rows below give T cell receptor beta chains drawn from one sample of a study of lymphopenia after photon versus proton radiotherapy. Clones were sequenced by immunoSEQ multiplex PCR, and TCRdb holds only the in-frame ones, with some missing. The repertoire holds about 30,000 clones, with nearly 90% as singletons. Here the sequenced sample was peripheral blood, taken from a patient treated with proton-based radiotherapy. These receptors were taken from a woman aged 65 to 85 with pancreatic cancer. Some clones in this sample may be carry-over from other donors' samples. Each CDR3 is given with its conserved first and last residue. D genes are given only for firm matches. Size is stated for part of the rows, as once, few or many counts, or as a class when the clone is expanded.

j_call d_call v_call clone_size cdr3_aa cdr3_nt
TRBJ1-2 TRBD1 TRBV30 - CAWSDPTGGYNGYTF TGTGCCTGGAGTGACCCCACAGGGGGATATAATGGCTACACCTTC
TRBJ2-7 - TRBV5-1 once CASSSGSSSSYEQYF TGCGCCAGCAGCTCAGGCAGCTCAAGCTCCTACGAGCAGTACTTC
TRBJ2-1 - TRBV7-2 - CASSFDGRTNEQFF TGTGCCAGCAGCTTCGACGGGAGAACCAATGAGCAGTTCTTC
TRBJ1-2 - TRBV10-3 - CAINQGSDYGYTF TGTGCCATCAACCAGGGTTCTGACTATGGCTACACCTTC
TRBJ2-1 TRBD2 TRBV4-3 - CASSQNRGGLAGGNEQFF TGCGCCAGCAGCCAAAACCGGGGCGGGCTAGCGGGAGGGAATGAGCAGTTCTTC
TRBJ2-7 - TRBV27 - CASSYRGGEQYF TGTGCCAGCAGTTATAGGGGGGGCGAGCAGTACTTC
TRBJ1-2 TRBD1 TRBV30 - CAWSVLLGQVGSYGYTF TGTGCCTGGAGTGTTCTCCTCGGACAGGTTGGGAGCTATGGCTACACCTTC
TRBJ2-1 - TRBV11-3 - CASSLGVHNEQFF TGTGCCAGCAGCCTCGGGGTTCACAATGAGCAGTTCTTC
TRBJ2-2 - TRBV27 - CASSLRTDGGELFF TGTGCCAGCAGTTTAAGGACAGACGGCGGGGAGCTGTTTTTT
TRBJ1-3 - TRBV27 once CASSLQSGNTIYF TGTGCCAGCAGTTTACAGTCTGGAAACACCATATATTTT
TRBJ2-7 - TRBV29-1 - CSVERFQGGSYEQYF TGCAGCGTTGAAAGGTTTCAGGGTGGCTCCTACGAGCAGTACTTC
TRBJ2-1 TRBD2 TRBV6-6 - CASTQPIAGRDNEQFF TGTGCCAGCACCCAACCTATAGCGGGAAGGGACAATGAGCAGTTCTTC
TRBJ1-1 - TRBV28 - CASSSLDTEAFF TGTGCCAGCAGTAGCTTAGACACTGAAGCTTTCTTT
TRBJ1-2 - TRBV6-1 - CASSVAGTGYTF TGTGCCAGCAGTGTTGCAGGGACCGGCTACACCTTC
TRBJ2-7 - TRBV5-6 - CASSLAYAGIYEQYF TGTGCCAGCAGCCTAGCTTATGCAGGGATCTACGAGCAGTACTTC
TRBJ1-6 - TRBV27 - CASSPNLGSLHF TGTGCCAGCAGTCCGAATCTTGGGTCCCTCCACTTT
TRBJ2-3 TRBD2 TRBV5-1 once CASSQIAGGADTQYF TGCGCCAGCAGCCAGATAGCGGGAGGGGCAGATACGCAGTATTTT
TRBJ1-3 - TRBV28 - CASSLNGDGNTIYF TGTGCCAGCAGTTTAAACGGGGATGGAAACACCATATATTTT
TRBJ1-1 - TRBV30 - CAWSGTGITEAFF TGTGCCTGGAGTGGTACAGGGATCACTGAAGCTTTCTTT
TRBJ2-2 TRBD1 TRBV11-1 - CASSRDRGTGELFF TGTGCCAGCAGCCGGGACAGGGGGACCGGGGAGCTGTTTTTT
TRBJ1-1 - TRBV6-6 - CASTTQPGPLYAFF TGTGCCAGCACCACACAGCCGGGACCGCTATACGCTTTCTTT
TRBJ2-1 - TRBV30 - CAWSVGGLSYNEQFF TGTGCCTGGAGTGTAGGGGGGCTCTCCTACAATGAGCAGTTCTTC